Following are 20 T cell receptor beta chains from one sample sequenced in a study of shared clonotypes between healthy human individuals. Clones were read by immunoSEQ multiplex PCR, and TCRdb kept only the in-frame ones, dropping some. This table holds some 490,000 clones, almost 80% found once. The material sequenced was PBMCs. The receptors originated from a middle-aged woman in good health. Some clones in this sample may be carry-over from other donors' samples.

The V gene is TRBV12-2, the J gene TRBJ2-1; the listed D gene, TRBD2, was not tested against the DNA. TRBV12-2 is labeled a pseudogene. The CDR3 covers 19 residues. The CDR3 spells CASRFPGLAVTTTYNEQFF. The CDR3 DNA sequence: TGTGCAAGTCGCTTCCCTGGGCTAGCGGTTACAACTACCTACAATGAGCAGTTCTTC.

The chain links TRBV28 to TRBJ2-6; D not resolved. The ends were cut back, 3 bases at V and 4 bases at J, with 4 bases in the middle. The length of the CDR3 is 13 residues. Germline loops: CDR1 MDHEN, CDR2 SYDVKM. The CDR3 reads CASSFPGANVLTF. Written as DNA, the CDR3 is TGTGCCAGCAGTTTCCCGGGGGCCAACGTCCTGACTTTC.

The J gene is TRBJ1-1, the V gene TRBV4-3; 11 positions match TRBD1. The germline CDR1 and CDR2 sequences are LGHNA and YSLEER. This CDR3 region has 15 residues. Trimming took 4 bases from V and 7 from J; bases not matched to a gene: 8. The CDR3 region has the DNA TGCGCCAGCAGCCTTACCGGGACAGGGGGTAATGAAGCTTTCTTT. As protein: CASSLTGTGGNEAFF.

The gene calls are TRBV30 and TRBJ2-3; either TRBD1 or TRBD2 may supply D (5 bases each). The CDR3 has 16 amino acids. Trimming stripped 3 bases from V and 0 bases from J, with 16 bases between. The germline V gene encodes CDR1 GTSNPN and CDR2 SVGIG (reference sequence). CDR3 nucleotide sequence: TGTGCCTGGAGGAGGGGCGACAGCACTAGCACAGATACGCAGTATTTT. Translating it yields CAWRRGDSTSTDTQYF. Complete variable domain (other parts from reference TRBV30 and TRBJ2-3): SQTIHQWPATLVQPVGSPLSLECTVEGTSNPNLYWYRQAAGRGLQLLFYSVGIGQISSEVPQNLSASRPQDRQFILSSKKLLLSDSGFYLCAWRRGDSTSTDTQYFGPGTRLTVL.

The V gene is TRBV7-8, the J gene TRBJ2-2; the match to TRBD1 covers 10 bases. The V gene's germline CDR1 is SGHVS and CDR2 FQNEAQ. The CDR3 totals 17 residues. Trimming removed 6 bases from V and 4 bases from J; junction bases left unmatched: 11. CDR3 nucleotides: TGTGCCAGCAGTCATTCCGCCGGACAGGGGGGCACCGGGGAGCTGTTTTTT. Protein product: CASSHSAGQGGTGELFF.

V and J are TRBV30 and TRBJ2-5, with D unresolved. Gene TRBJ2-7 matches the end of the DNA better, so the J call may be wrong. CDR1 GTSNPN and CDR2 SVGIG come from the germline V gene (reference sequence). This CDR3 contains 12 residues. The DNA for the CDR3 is TGTGCCTGGAGTATCGGACGGGTCGAGCAGTACTTC. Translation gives CAWSIGRVEQYF.

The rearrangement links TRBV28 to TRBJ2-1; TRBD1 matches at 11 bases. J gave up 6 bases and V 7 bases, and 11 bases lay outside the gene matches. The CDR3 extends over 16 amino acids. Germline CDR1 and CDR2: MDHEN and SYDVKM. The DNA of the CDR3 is TGTGCCAGCACGACTTCCGGGACAGGGGGGATCAATGAGCAGTTCTTC. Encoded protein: CASTTSGTGGINEQFF. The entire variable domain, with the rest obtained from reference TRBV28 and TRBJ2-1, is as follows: DVKVTQSSRYLVKRTGEKVFLECVQDMDHENMFWYRQDPGLGLRLIYFSYDVKMKEKGDIPEGYSVSREKKERFSLILESASTNQTSMYLCASTTSGTGGINEQFFGPGTRLTVL.

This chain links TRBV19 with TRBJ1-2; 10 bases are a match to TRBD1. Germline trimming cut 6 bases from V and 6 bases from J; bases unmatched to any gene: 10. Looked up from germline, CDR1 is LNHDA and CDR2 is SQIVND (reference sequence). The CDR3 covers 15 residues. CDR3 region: CASSITSGTGDGYTF. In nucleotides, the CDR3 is TGTGCCAGTAGCATTACATCCGGGACAGGGGATGGCTACACCTTC.

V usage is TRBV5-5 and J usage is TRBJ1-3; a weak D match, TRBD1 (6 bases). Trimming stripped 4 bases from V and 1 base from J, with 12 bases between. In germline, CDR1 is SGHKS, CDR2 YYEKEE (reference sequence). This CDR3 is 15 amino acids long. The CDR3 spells CASSPEGTSGNTIYF. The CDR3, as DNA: TGTGCCAGCAGCCCAGAAGGGACATCTGGAAACACCATATATTTT.

The CDR3 loop is CASKGQQNEKLFF. DNA of the CDR3: TGTGCCAGCAAGGGACAGCAGAATGAAAAACTGTTTTTT. This chain connects TRBV6-5 to TRBJ1-4; 7 bases agree with TRBD1. Looked up from germline, CDR1 is MNHEY and CDR2 is SVGAGI. J lost 5 bases, V lost 7 bases, and 4 bases had no gene match. This CDR3 has 13 residues.

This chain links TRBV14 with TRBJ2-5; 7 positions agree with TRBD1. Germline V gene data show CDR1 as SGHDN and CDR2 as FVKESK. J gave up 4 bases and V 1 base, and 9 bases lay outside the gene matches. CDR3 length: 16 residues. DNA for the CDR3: TGTGCCAGCAGCCAAGGACGACAGGGCAATCGAGAGACCCAGTACTTC. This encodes CASSQGRQGNRETQYF.

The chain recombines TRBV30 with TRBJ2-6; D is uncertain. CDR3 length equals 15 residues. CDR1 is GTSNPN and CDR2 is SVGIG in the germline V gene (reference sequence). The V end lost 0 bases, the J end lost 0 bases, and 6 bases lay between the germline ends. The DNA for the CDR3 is TGTGCCTGGAGTGTACGAGCCTCTGGGGCCAACGTCCTGACTTTC. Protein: CAWSVRASGANVLTF.

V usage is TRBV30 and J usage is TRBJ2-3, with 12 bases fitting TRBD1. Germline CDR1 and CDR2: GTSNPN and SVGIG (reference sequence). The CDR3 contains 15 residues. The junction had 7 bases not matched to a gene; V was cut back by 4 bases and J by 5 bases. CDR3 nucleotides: TGTGCCTGGAACACCGGGACAGGGGGCTTAGATACGCAGTATTTT. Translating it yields CAWNTGTGGLDTQYF.

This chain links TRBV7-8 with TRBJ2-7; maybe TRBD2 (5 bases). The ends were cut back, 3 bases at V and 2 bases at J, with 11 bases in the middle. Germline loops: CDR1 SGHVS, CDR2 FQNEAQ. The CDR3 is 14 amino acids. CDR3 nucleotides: TGTGCCAGCAGCTTTTTTGCCGGGGCCTACGAGCAGTACTTC. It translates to CASSFFAGAYEQYF.

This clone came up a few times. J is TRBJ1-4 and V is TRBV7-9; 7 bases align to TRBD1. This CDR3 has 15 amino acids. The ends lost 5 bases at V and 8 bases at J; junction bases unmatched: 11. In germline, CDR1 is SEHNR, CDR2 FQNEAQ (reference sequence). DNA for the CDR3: TGTGCCAGCAGCGCACGGGACAGCTATGAGGAAAAACTGTTTTTT. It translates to CASSARDSYEEKLFF.

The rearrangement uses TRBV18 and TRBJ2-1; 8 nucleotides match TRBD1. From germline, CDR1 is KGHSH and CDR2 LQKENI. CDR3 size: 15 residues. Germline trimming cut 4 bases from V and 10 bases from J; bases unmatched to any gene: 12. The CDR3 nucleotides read TGTGCCAGCTCACAAGACAGGGGTTACAGGTTGGAGCAGTTCTTC. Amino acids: CASSQDRGYRLEQFF.

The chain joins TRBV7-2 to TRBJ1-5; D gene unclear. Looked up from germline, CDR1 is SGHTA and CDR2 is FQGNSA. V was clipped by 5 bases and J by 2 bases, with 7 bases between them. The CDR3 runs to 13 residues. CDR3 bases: TGTGCCAGCAGCGTTAGTGGCAATCAGCCCCAGCATTTT. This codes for CASSVSGNQPQHF.

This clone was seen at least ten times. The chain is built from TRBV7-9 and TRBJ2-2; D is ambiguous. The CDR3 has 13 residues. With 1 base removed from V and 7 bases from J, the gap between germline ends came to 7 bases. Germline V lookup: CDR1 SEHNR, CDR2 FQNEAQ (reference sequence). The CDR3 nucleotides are TGTGCCAGCAGCTTAGGGACGTTCGGGGAGCTGTTTTTT. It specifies CASSLGTFGELFF.

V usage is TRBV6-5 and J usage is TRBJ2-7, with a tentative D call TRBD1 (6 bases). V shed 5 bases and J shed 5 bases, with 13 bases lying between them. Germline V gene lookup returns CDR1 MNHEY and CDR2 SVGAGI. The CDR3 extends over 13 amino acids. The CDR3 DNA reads TGTGCCAGCAGTCGTACAGGGATCAACGAGCAGTACTTC. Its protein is CASSRTGINEQYF.

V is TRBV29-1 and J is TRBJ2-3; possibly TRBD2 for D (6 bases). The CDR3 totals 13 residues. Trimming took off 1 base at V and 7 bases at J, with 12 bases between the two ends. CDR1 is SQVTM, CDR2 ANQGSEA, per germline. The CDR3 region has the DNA TGCAGCGTTGAAGTGGCGGGATCCCATACGCAGTATTTT. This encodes CSVEVAGSHTQYF.